Shown below are 30 T cell receptor beta chains from a single sample sequenced in a study of T-cell reconstitution after alpha-beta-depleted transplantation in children. The authors prepared the TCRbeta library with unique molecular identifiers. TCRdb analysed the PCR reads with MiXCR anew, one entry per CDR3 protein. The table has about 830,000 distinct CDR3 sequences, roughly 15% seen once; the top ten hold 5%. Source: PBMCs, mostly from graft donor cells, taken 360 days after TCRalphabeta/CD19-depleted stem cell transplant. These receptors were taken from a male patient younger than 18 who had a stem cell transplant for acute lymphoblastic leukemia, so the T cells may come from the graft donor.

V and J are TRBV7-8 and TRBJ2-3; D ambiguous. The germline V gene encodes CDR1 SGHVS and CDR2 FQNEAQ. The CDR3 is 14 residues long. V lost 0 bases and J lost 4, with 8 bases in between. The CDR3 loop reads CASSLAGSPDTQYF. For the CDR3, the DNA is TGTGCCAGCAGCTTAGCCGGGTCCCCAGATACGCAGTATTTT.

V usage is TRBV7-9 and J usage is TRBJ2-2; D gene unclear. The V and J ends lost 1 base and 1 base respectively, with 13 bases between them. Germline assignment: CDR1 SEHNR and CDR2 FQNEAQ (reference sequence). This CDR3 spans 17 amino acids. The CDR3 spells CASSLVVVDGNTGELFF. The CDR3 DNA reads as TGTGCCAGCAGCTTAGTGGTGGTTGACGGGAACACCGGGGAGCTGTTTTTT. Using reference TRBV7-9 and TRBJ2-2 for the parts outside the CDR3, the full variable domain is DTGVSQNPRHKITKRGQNVTFRCDPISEHNRLYWYRQTLGQGPEFLTYFQNEAQLEKSRLLSDRFSAERPKGSFSTLEIQRTEQGDSAMYLCASSLVVVDGNTGELFFGEGSRLTVL.

This rearrangement joins TRBV12-3 or TRBV12-4 to TRBJ2-7, with D perhaps TRBD2 (6 bases). The CDR3 length is 15 residues. V was cut by 4 bases and J by 1 base, with 14 bases left in between. CDR3 nucleotides: TGTGCCAGCAGTTCGGGGGTATCACCTTCCTACGAGCAGTACTTC. Translating gives CASSSGVSPSYEQYF.

The chain couples TRBV12-3 or TRBV12-4 to TRBJ2-3; 13 bases are a match to TRBD2. The CDR3 runs 19 residues. Trimming at V came to 6 bases and at J to 5 bases, leaving 17 bases not matched to a gene. Here the CDR3 DNA reads TGTGCCAGCAGAGGACTAGCGGGAGTTGGGGGAGTGAGGGGAGATACGCAGTATTTT. This encodes CASRGLAGVGGVRGDTQYF.

The chain has TRBV28 and TRBJ2-5; possibly TRBD1 for D (6 bases). The CDR3 has 14 residues. Trimming stripped 1 base from V and 5 bases from J, with 11 bases between. Germline V gene sequence: CDR1 MDHEN, CDR2 SYDVKM. The CDR3 region is CASSLFPGHETQYF. The DNA of the CDR3 is TGTGCCAGCAGTTTATTCCCGGGACACGAGACCCAGTACTTC.

This clonotype was recorded a few times. This rearrangement joins TRBV14 to TRBJ2-1, with 10 positions matching TRBD2. The CDR3 runs 18 residues. Germline loops: CDR1 SGHDN, CDR2 FVKESK. V lost 4 bases and J lost 8; bases outside the gene matches: 17. CDR3 amino acids: CASSPALLAGGLRDEQFF. The CDR3 DNA reads TGTGCCAGCAGCCCAGCTTTATTAGCGGGAGGACTTCGCGATGAGCAGTTCTTC. Together with reference TRBV14 and TRBJ2-1, the CDR3 gives the full variable domain: EAGVTQFPSHSVIEKGQTVTLRCDPISGHDNLYWYRRVMGKEIKFLLHFVKESKQDESGMPNNRFLAERTGGTYSTLKVQPAELEDSGVYFCASSPALLAGGLRDEQFFGPGTRLTVL.

V and J are TRBV25-1 and TRBJ2-7; perhaps TRBD2 as D (7 bases). Between the trimmed V and J ends, which lost 6 bases and 7 bases, there was a span of 22 bases. Germline CDR1 reads MGHDK; CDR2 reads SYGVNS. The CDR3 runs 15 residues. This CDR3 reads CASRGQVLWEGEQYF. The CDR3 DNA reads as TGTGCCAGCAGGGGACAAGTACTCTGGGAGGGAGAGCAGTACTTC.

This clonotype was observed at least ten times. This chain links TRBV4-1 with TRBJ2-7, with D maybe TRBD2 (6 bases). Trimming cost V 2 bases and J 1 base, with 9 bases left between them. The CDR3 sequence is 14 residues long. Germline V CDR1 and CDR2: MGHRA, YSYEKL. The CDR3 sequence is CASSQPSGSYEQYF. As DNA, the CDR3 is TGCGCCAGCAGCCAACCCAGCGGGTCCTACGAGCAGTACTTC.

A few counts support this clonotype. This chain connects TRBV29-1 to TRBJ2-1; 10 nucleotides align to TRBD2. The V gene end was trimmed by 5 bases and the J gene end by 11 bases; junction bases not matched to a gene: 12. Germline CDR1 and CDR2: SQVTM and ANQGSEA. The CDR3 loop spans 14 amino acids. CDR3 bases: TGCAGCGTTATTACCTACGGACTAGCGGTACAGCAGTTCTTC. Encoded protein: CSVITYGLAVQQFF.

This sequence joins TRBV5-1 and TRBJ2-6; D is tentatively TRBD1 or TRBD2 (5 bases each). The V end was cut by 2 bases, the J end by 3 bases, with 15 bases between. Looked up from germline, CDR1 is SGHRS and CDR2 is YFSETQ. The CDR3 contains 17 residues. CDR3 nucleotide sequence: TGCGCCAGCAGCTTAACGAGGGGACCCCTTGGGGCCAACGTCCTGACTTTC. Its translation is CASSLTRGPLGANVLTF.

This clonotype was seen a few times. Here the CDR3 reads CASSEYRAGGNPYNEQFF. The CDR3 bases are TGTGCCAGCAGTGAATATCGGGCAGGGGGCAACCCCTACAATGAGCAGTTCTTC. V and J are TRBV25-1 and TRBJ2-1, with TRBD1 matching 8 bases. Germline lookup yields CDR1 MGHDK and CDR2 SYGVNS. The CDR3 extends over 18 amino acids. V shed 0 bases and J 2 bases; nucleotides not matched to a gene: 9.

This chain uses TRBV7-7 with TRBJ1-4; D is unclear. Germline assignment: CDR1 SSHAT and CDR2 FNYEAQ (reference sequence). The V and J ends lost 2 bases and 8 bases respectively, with 15 bases between them. CDR3 length: 15 amino acids. CDR3 sequence (DNA): TGTGCCAGCAGCTTAAAGGCGAGATCTGAAGAAAAACTGTTTTTT. Amino acids: CASSLKARSEEKLFF.

In its sample, this clonotype was seen many times. The chain has TRBV4-1 and TRBJ2-5, with a tentative D call TRBD2 (5 bases). This CDR3 is 16 amino acids long. The V gene's germline CDR1 is MGHRA and CDR2 YSYEKL. Trimming took 3 bases from V and 4 from J, leaving 18 bases between them. The chain's CDR3 is CASSQSLRSGGETQYF. Written as DNA, the CDR3 is TGCGCCAGCAGCCAGTCTCTTAGGTCAGGAGGAGAGACCCAGTACTTC.

This clonotype was counted ten times or more. J is TRBJ2-4 and V is TRBV6-5; TRBD1 might be the D (5 bases). Germline V gene data show CDR1 as MNHEY and CDR2 as SVGAGI. This CDR3 region has 15 residues. Between the trimmed V and J ends, which lost 4 bases and 3 bases, there was a span of 13 bases. The CDR3 is CASSFQGFDKNIQYF. CDR3 nucleotides: TGTGCCAGCAGTTTCCAGGGATTTGACAAAAACATTCAGTACTTC.

This clonotype has only a few counts. The V and J genes are TRBV5-5 and TRBJ2-1; no firm D call. Germline V gene data show CDR1 as SGHKS and CDR2 as YYEKEE (reference sequence). Trimming shortened V by 4 bases and J by 4 bases, and 18 bases separated the two germline ends. This CDR3 region has 16 residues. CDR3 protein: CASSLQRLATYNEQFF. The CDR3 DNA follows: TGTGCCAGCAGCCTACAACGCCTCGCAACATACAATGAGCAGTTCTTC.

This clonotype turned up a few times. V gene TRBV29-1 combines with J gene TRBJ2-7; maybe TRBD1 (5 bases). The ends were cut back, 2 bases at V and 4 bases at J, with 18 bases in the middle. Germline CDR1 reads SQVTM; CDR2 reads ANQGSEA. The CDR3 is 15 amino acids. The CDR3 region is CSVESSREGPYEQYF. The CDR3, as DNA: TGCAGCGTTGAATCGTCCAGGGAAGGCCCTTACGAGCAGTACTTC.

This chain joins TRBV19 and TRBJ1-6; D is perhaps TRBD1 (6 bases). Germline CDR1 reads LNHDA; CDR2 reads SQIVND (reference sequence). Deletions cut 7 bases from V and 7 bases from J, with 14 bases between. The CDR3 contains 14 residues. CDR3 loop: CASTQTGPNSPLHF. Written as DNA, the CDR3 is TGTGCCAGTACCCAGACAGGTCCGAATTCACCCCTCCACTTT.

The V and J genes are TRBV11-2 and TRBJ2-5; the D gene could be TRBD1 or TRBD2 (7 bases each). Germline CDR1 reads SGHAT; CDR2 reads FQNNGV. V was cut by 6 bases and J by 5 bases, with 22 bases left in between. The CDR3 consists of 16 residues. CDR3 in amino acids: CASSLPGGGWLETQYF. For the CDR3, the DNA is TGTGCCAGCAGTCTTCCAGGGGGGGGTTGGCTGGAGACCCAGTACTTC.

This clonotype was recorded a few times. The J gene is TRBJ2-5, the V gene TRBV24-1; 8 bases fit TRBD1. The germline gives CDR1 KGHDR, CDR2 SFDVKD. This CDR3 has 13 amino acids. Trimming took 4 bases from V and 7 from J; bases not matched to a gene: 4. The CDR3 DNA is TGTGCCACCAGTGACTGGACAGGGTCGACCCAGTACTTC. Encoded protein: CATSDWTGSTQYF.

This clonotype was seen more than once but under ten times. The V and J genes are TRBV5-1 and TRBJ2-5; 7 bases are shared with TRBD1. Germline CDR1 is SGHRS and CDR2 is YFSETQ. The CDR3 is made up of 15 amino acids. The V segment lost 7 bases and the J segment 1 base; nucleotides outside the gene matches: 10. CDR3 region: CASDLSQGSQETQYF. The CDR3 DNA reads TGCGCCAGCGACTTATCACAGGGGTCCCAAGAGACCCAGTACTTC.

This clonotype has only one observation. The chain combines TRBV20-1 with TRBJ2-3; D could derive from TRBD1 or TRBD2 (5 bases each). Trimming cost V 6 bases and J 0 bases, with 13 bases left between them. The germline CDR1 and CDR2 sequences are DFQATT and SNEGSKA (reference sequence). This CDR3 contains 14 residues. CDR3 residues: CSAPGRISTDTQYF. For the CDR3, the DNA is TGCAGTGCACCGGGACGGATCAGCACAGATACGCAGTATTTT.

This clonotype showed up just a few times. In DNA form, the CDR3 reads TGTGCCAGCAGCCAGGGACTAGCGCGAAGCGTGTATAGTGGCACAGATACGCAGTATTTT. It codes for CASSQGLARSVYSGTDTQYF. This chain uses TRBV11-2 with TRBJ2-3, with 10 bases identical to TRBD2. This CDR3 region has 20 residues. V was clipped by 5 bases and J by 1 base; unmatched bases: 18. Germline V gives CDR1 SGHAT, CDR2 FQNNGV.

This clonotype was counted between two and nine times. This sequence joins TRBV7-8 and TRBJ1-2, with a tentative D call TRBD1 (5 bases). The CDR3 covers 15 residues. V lost 5 bases and J lost 1, with 14 bases in between. The germline CDR1 and CDR2 sequences are SGHVS and FQNEAQ. CDR3 coding DNA: TGTGCCAGCAGCCTCGACAGTAACTATAACTATGGCTACACCTTC. Protein: CASSLDSNYNYGYTF.

The gene calls are TRBV5-4 and TRBJ2-1; 10 bases are shared with TRBD2. J was trimmed by 9 bases and V by 4 bases; bases with no gene match: 13. This CDR3 spans 16 amino acids. CDR1 SGHNT and CDR2 YYREEE come from the germline V gene (reference sequence). CDR3 sequence reads: CASSPGGASGSLEQFF. CDR3 DNA: TGTGCCAGCAGCCCGGGGGGGGCTAGCGGGAGTCTTGAGCAGTTCTTC.

This clonotype occurred a few times. This chain joins TRBV4-2 and TRBJ2-3; 11 nucleotides line up with TRBD2. From germline, CDR1 is LGHNA and CDR2 YNFKEQ. V trimming: 4 bases; J trimming: 2 bases; junction bases outside the gene matches: 8. This CDR3 comprises 17 residues. CDR3 nucleotides: TGTGCCAGCAGCCCTTTAGCGGGAGGGGGCTTCACAGATACGCAGTATTTT. Its translation is CASSPLAGGGFTDTQYF.

This clonotype has just a few counts. The CDR3 loop reads CRGCLGYEQYF. CDR3 nucleotide sequence: TGTAGAGGATGTCTCGGCTACGAGCAGTACTTC. This chain joins TRBV9 and TRBJ2-7; D is undetermined. CDR1 and CDR2 (germline): SGDLS, YYNGEE. The CDR3 is made up of 11 amino acids.

This clonotype was seen ten or more times. J is TRBJ2-5 and V is TRBV12-3 or TRBV12-4, with no clear D. The CDR3 totals 11 residues. V lost 3 bases and J 5 bases, leaving 4 bases between the germline ends. CDR3 sequence: CASSFMETQYF. The CDR3 DNA follows: TGTGCCAGCAGTTTTATGGAGACCCAGTACTTC.

The rearrangement uses TRBV11-2 and TRBJ2-1, with 8 bases that match TRBD2. V shed 0 bases, J shed 3 bases, and the junction held 7 bases outside the gene matches. Per germline, CDR1 SGHAT and CDR2 FQNNGV. The CDR3 has 17 residues. CDR3 nucleotide sequence: TGTGCCAGCAGCTTAGATCCCAGCGGGAGTTTCTACAATGAGCAGTTCTTC. The encoded protein is CASSLDPSGSFYNEQFF.

Only a few counts were recorded for this clonotype. The chain has TRBV2 and TRBJ1-5; TRBD1 is a possible D gene (5 bases). V lost 8 bases and J lost 3, with 14 bases in between. Germline V lookup: CDR1 SNHLY, CDR2 FYNNEI. CDR3 length: 14 residues. The CDR3: CASARVVVNQPQHF. In nucleotides, the CDR3 is TGTGCCAGCGCCAGGGTAGTGGTCAATCAGCCCCAGCATTTT. Full variable domain (rest looked up from reference TRBV2 and TRBJ1-5): EPEVTQTPSHQVTQMGQEVILRCVPISNHLYFYWYRQILGQKVEFLVSFYNNEISEKSEIFDDQFSVERPDGSNFTLKIRSTKLEDSAMYFCASARVVVNQPQHFGDGTRLSIL.

CDR3 loop: CASSPGLAEDNEQFF. As DNA, the CDR3 is TGCGCCAGCAGCCCAGGACTAGCGGAGGACAATGAGCAGTTCTTC. This chain joins TRBV5-1 and TRBJ2-1; 10 nucleotides line up with TRBD2. The CDR3 is made up of 15 amino acids. Germline V gives CDR1 SGHRS, CDR2 YFSETQ. The trim removed 4 bases at V and 5 bases at J, leaving 6 bases unmatched.